This TCR beta chain derives from a study of Ad26.COV2.S vaccination and SARS-CoV-2 variants. Treatment described: roughly 20 received Ad26.COV2.S at low or high dose, single or two shots; roughly five received placebo; per-sample allocation not given. Day 63 after the first vaccine or placebo injection was the time point for sampling. Donation was by an adult aged 18-55 years who was in Boston. Repertoires were generated with immunoSEQ multiplex PCR, while TCRdb's copy carries only in-frame clones and drops some. The data show under 300,000 clones, with roughly 89% seen just once and nearly 3% held by the top ten. The V gene's germline CDR1 is SEHNR and CDR2 FQNEAQ (reference sequence). V was shortened by 1 base and J by 7 bases, with 16 bases between the two germline ends. The CDR3 totals 16 residues.

The chain recombines TRBV7-9 with TRBJ1-4; D unclear. The specimen comprised peripheral blood, sampled in a trial of Ad26.COV2.S vaccine versus placebo. This TCR derives from a person aged 18-65 years who received the Ad26.COV2.S COVID-19 vaccine or a placebo. CDR3 sequence reads: CASSLGLTSRAEKLFF. The CDR3, as DNA: TGTGCCAGCAGCTTAGGGCTAACCTCGAGGGCTGAAAAACTGTTTTTT.